The sequence of this T cell receptor (beta chain) was determined in a study of blood T cell repertoires in COVID-19. Study information: The United States, Italy and Spain provided the acute and convalescent COVID-19 samples. T cells, B-cell-depleted T cells, or PBMCs supplied cDNA or gDNA.

Original methodology: Reference gene primer amplification yielded estimated nucleated cell counts. Some clones are missing from TCRdb's copy, which holds only in-frame ones; the method was immunoSEQ multiplex PCR. D and trimming come from the DNA, and the V and J calls and clone size come from that table. The repertoire consists of 110,000 or so clones, with about 85% occurring once and the leading ten covering under 4.5%. The CDR3 runs 17 residues. J gave up 1 base and V 1 base, and 9 bases lay outside the gene matches. Germline values: CDR1 LNHNV, CDR2 YYDKDF (reference sequence). The TCR comes from a man in his fifties or sixties with acute or convalescent COVID-19. Source material: peripheral blood. The chain has TRBV15 and TRBJ2-5; 7 bases agree with TRBD2. The CDR3 loop reads CATSRGGALAVQETQYF. CDR3 nucleotide sequence: TGTGCCACCAGCAGAGGGGGCGCCCTAGCGGTCCAAGAGACCCAGTACTTC. Looking up the rest from reference TRBV15 and TRBJ2-5 gives the full variable domain: DAMVIQNPRYQVTQFGKPVTLSCSQTLNHNVMYWYQQKSSQAPKLLFHYYDKDFNNEADTPDNFQSRRPNTSFCFLDIRSPGLGDTAMYLCATSRGGALAVQETQYFGPGTRLLVL.